Below, 11 T cell receptor beta chains from the same sample are listed, as sequenced in a study of blood T cell repertoires in COVID-19. TCRdb's table, derived via immunoSEQ multiplex PCR, lists solely in-frame clones and lacks some. The sample lists about 44,000 clones, about 86% occurring once. The sample consisted of peripheral blood. These receptors all come from a human donor in a cohort sampled during active COVID-19.

The chain has TRBV10-3 and TRBJ2-1; a possible D gene is TRBD1 (6 bases). Germline CDR1 ENHRY, CDR2 SYGVKD. The CDR3 sequence is 15 residues long. The V gene lost 4 bases and the J gene lost 0 bases, with 10 bases spanning the gap. The CDR3 is CAISAGHSSYNEQFF. CDR3 DNA: TGTGCCATCAGTGCGGGACACAGCTCCTACAATGAGCAGTTCTTC.

The gene calls are TRBV10-3 and TRBJ2-3; the D is unclear. Germline V lookup: CDR1 ENHRY, CDR2 SYGVKD. The ends were cut back, 3 bases at V and 4 bases at J, with 8 bases in the middle. CDR3 size: 13 residues. The CDR3 is CAISDREADTQYF. In nucleotides, the CDR3 is TGTGCCATCAGTGATCGTGAGGCAGATACGCAGTATTTT.

The rearrangement uses TRBV5-8 and TRBJ1-1; a weak D match, TRBD1 (5 bases). The germline V gene encodes CDR1 SGHTS and CDR2 YDEGEE. This CDR3 comprises 13 residues. This CDR3 reads CASGRGPNTEAFF. CDR3 DNA: TGTGCTAGTGGGCGGGGCCCGAACACTGAAGCTTTCTTT.

The genes are TRBV5-1 and TRBJ2-2, with a possible D match to TRBD1 (5 bases). The CDR3 runs 15 residues. Germline V gives CDR1 SGHRS, CDR2 YFSETQ. Between the trimmed V and J ends, which lost 4 bases and 7 bases, there was a span of 17 bases. CDR3 sequence (DNA): TGCGCCAGCAGCCCCTCGGTAGGGGCGGTCGGGGAGCTGTTTTTT. It is translated as CASSPSVGAVGELFF. The full variable domain, in which reference TRBV5-1 and TRBJ2-2 provide the parts outside the CDR3, is KAGVTQTPRYLIKTRGQQVTLSCSPISGHRSVSWYQQTPGQGLQFLFEYFSETQRNKGNFPGRFSGRQFSNSRSEMNVSTLELGDSALYLCASSPSVGAVGELFFGEGSRLTVL.

This clone was detected a few times. This rearrangement joins TRBV7-8 to TRBJ2-7; D is possibly TRBD1 (6 bases). The CDR3 is 15 amino acids. Germline V gene lookup returns CDR1 SGHVS and CDR2 FQNEAQ. Trimming took 5 bases from V and 2 from J, leaving 16 bases between them. CDR3 sequence reads: CASSKARTETYEQYV. The CDR3 DNA follows: TGTGCCAGCAGCAAGGCCCGGACAGAAACCTACGAGCAGTACGTC.

The chain uses TRBV7-8 and TRBJ1-2, with 10 bases lining up with TRBD1. Losses at the gene ends were 4 bases for V and 7 bases for J; bases not matched to a gene: 9. Germline assignment: CDR1 SGHVS and CDR2 FQNEAQ. The CDR3 is 15 amino acids. CDR3 in amino acids: CASSSSGTGEGGYTF. CDR3 DNA sequence: TGTGCCAGCAGCTCTAGTGGGACAGGGGAGGGTGGCTACACCTTC.

The V call is TRBV7-2, the J call TRBJ2-5; 9 positions match TRBD2. V trimming: 5 bases; J trimming: 2 bases; junction bases outside the gene matches: 9. CDR3 size: 16 residues. Germline V lookup: CDR1 SGHTA, CDR2 FQGNSA. CDR3 amino acids: CASSRSLAGIQETQYF. The DNA of the CDR3 is TGTGCCAGCAGCCGTTCTCTAGCGGGGATACAAGAGACCCAGTACTTC.

This chain links TRBV6-5 with TRBJ2-1, with D tentatively TRBD2 (6 bases). The CDR3 spans 13 residues. Germline CDR1 MNHEY, CDR2 SVGAGI. V lost 6 bases to trimming and J lost 7 bases, with 13 bases between them. The CDR3 region is CASSISGGNEQFF. The DNA for the CDR3 is TGTGCCAGCAGCATATCAGGAGGGAATGAGCAGTTCTTC.

The J gene is TRBJ2-7, the V gene TRBV28, with 8 bases aligning to TRBD1. V shed 2 bases, J shed 7 bases, and the junction held 4 bases outside the gene matches. The CDR3 runs to 13 residues. Germline V gives CDR1 MDHEN, CDR2 SYDVKM. CDR3 region: CASSLNDRGEQYV. The CDR3 region has the DNA TGTGCCAGCAGTTTAAACGACAGGGGTGAGCAGTACGTC.

The rearrangement joins TRBV20-1 to TRBJ2-1; D is possibly TRBD2 (5 bases). Germline CDR1 is DFQATT and CDR2 is SNEGSKA (reference sequence). V lost 3 bases and J 7 bases, leaving 13 bases between the germline ends. The CDR3 length is 13 residues. CDR3 in DNA: TGCAGTGCTAGTCCCGGGGTTAGGAATGAGCAGTTCTTC. It codes for CSASPGVRNEQFF.

The CDR3 spells CATSDNRDNQPQHF. CDR3 nucleotide sequence: TGTGCCACCAGTGATAACAGGGACAATCAGCCCCAGCATTTT. V gene TRBV24-1 combines with J gene TRBJ1-5, with D possibly matching TRBD1 (6 bases). Per the germline V gene, CDR1 is KGHDR and CDR2 is SFDVKD. V was cut by 3 bases and J by 3 bases, with 8 bases left in between. This CDR3 contains 14 residues.